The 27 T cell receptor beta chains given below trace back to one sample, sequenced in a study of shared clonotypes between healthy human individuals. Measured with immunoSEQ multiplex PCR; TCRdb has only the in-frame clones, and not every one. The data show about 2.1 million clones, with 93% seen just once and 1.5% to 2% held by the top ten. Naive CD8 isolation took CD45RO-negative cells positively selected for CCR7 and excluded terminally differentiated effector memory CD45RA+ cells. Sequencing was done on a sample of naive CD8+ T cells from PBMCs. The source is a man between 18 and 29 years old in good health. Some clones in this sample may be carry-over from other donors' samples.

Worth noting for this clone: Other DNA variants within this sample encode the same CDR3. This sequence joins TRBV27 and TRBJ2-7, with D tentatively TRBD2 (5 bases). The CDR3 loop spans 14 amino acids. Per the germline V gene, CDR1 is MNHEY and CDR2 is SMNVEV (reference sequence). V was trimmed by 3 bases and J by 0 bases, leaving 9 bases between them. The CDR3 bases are TGTGCCAGCAGTTTCCGGGGTCCCTCCTACGAGCAGTACTTC. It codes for CASSFRGPSYEQYF.

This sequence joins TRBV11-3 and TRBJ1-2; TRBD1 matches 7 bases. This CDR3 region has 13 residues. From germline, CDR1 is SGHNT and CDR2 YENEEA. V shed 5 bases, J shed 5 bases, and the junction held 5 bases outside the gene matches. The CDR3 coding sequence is TGTGCCAGCAGCCACAGGGGCGGGTATGGCTACACCTTC. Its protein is CASSHRGGYGYTF.

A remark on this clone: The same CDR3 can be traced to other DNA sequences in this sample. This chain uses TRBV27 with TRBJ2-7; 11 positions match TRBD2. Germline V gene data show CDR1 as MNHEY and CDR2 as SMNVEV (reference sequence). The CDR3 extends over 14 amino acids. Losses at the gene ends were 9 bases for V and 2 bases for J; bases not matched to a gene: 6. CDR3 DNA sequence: TGTGCCAGTTCACTAGCGGGAGTTCCCTACGAGCAGTACTTC. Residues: CASSLAGVPYEQYF.

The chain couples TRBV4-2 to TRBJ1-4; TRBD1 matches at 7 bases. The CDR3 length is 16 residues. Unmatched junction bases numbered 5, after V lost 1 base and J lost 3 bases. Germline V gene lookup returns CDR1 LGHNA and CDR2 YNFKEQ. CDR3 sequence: CASSQVWDSPNEKLFF. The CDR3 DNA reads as TGTGCCAGCAGCCAAGTATGGGACAGCCCTAATGAAAAACTGTTTTTT.

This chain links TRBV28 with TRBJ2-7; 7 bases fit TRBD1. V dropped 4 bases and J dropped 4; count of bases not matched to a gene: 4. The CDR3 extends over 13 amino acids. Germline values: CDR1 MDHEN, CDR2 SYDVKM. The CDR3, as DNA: TGTGCCAGCAGTTCCCGCAGGGGGTACGAGCAGTACTTC. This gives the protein CASSSRRGYEQYF.

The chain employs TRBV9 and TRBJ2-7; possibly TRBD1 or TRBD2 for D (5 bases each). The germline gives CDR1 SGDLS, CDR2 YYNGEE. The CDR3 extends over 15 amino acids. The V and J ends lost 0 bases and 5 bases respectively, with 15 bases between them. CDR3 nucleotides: TGTGCCAGCAGCGTAGGGGGGTCCATTAGGAACGAGCAGTACTTC. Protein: CASSVGGSIRNEQYF.

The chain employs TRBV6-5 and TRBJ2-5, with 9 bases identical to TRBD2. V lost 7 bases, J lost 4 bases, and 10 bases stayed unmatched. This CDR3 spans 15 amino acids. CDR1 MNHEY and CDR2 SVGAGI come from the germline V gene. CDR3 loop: CASTALAGAPETQYF. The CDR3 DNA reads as TGTGCCAGCACCGCTTTAGCGGGAGCTCCAGAGACCCAGTACTTC.

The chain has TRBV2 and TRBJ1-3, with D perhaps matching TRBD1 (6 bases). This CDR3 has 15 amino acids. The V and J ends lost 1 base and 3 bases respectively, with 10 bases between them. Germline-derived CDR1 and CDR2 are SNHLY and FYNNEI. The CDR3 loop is CASSEERGLGNTIYF. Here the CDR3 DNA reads TGTGCCAGCAGTGAAGAGCGGGGGCTTGGAAACACCATATATTTT.

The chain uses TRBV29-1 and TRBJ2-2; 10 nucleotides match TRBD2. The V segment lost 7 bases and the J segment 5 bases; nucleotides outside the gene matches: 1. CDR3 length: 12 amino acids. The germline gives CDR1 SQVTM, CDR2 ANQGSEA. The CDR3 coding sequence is TGCAGCGGGACTAGCGGTACCGGGGAGCTGTTTTTT. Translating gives CSGTSGTGELFF.

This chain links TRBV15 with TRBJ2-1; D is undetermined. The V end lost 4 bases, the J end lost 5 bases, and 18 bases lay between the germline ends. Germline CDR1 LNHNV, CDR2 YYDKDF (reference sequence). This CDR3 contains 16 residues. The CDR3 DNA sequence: TGTGCCACCAGCACATCCGTGACTCTCACCCACAATGAGCAGTTCTTC. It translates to CATSTSVTLTHNEQFF.

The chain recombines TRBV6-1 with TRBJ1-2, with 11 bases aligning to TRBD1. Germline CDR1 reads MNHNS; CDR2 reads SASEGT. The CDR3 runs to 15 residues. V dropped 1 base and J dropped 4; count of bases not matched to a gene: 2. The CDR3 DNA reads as TGTGCCAGCAGTGAAGAGGACAGGGGGCTCTATGGCTACACCTTC. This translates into CASSEEDRGLYGYTF.

CDR3 bases: TGTGCCAGCAGCTTTACGGAGGGCCCCACAGATACGCAGTATTTT. This gives the protein CASSFTEGPTDTQYF. This rearrangement joins TRBV7-9 to TRBJ2-3; a weak D match, TRBD2 (6 bases). The CDR3 has 15 amino acids. V was trimmed by 3 bases and J by 2 bases, leaving 12 bases between them. Germline V gene data show CDR1 as SEHNR and CDR2 as FQNEAQ (reference sequence).

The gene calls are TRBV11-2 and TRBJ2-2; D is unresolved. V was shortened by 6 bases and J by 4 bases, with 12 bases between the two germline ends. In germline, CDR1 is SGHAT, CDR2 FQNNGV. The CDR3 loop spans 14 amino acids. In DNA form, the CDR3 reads TGTGCCAGCAGGGGGATAGGTGGCACCGGGGAGCTGTTTTTT. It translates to CASRGIGGTGELFF.

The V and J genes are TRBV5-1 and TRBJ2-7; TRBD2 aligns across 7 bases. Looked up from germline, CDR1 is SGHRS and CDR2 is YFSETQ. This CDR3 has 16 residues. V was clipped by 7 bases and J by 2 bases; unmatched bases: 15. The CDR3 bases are TGCGCCAGCGCCGCCCACCCGGCTAGCGGAACCTACGAGCAGTACTTC. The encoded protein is CASAAHPASGTYEQYF.

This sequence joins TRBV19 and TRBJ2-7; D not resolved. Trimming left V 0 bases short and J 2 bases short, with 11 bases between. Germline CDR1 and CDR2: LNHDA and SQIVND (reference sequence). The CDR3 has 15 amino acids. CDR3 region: CASSIDGNRAYEQYF. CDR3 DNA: TGTGCCAGTAGTATAGATGGGAACAGAGCCTACGAGCAGTACTTC.

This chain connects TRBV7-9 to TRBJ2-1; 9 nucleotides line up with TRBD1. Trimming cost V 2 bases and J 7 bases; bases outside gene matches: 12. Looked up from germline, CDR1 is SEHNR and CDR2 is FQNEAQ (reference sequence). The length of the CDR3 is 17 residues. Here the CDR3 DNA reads TGTGCCAGCAGCTTACCCCGACAGGGGGTAGTGGGTAATGAGCAGTTCTTC. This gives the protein CASSLPRQGVVGNEQFF. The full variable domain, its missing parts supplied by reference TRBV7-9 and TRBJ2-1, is DTGVSQNPRHKITKRGQNVTFRCDPISEHNRLYWYRQTLGQGPEFLTYFQNEAQLEKSRLLSDRFSAERPKGSFSTLEIQRTEQGDSAMYLCASSLPRQGVVGNEQFFGPGTRLTVL.

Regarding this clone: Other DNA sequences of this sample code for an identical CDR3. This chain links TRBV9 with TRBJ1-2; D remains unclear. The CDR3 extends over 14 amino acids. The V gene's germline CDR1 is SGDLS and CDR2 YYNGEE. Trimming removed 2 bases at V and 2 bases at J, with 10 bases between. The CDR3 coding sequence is TGTGCCAGCAGCGTTGGTGATTCAAACTATGGCTACACCTTC. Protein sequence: CASSVGDSNYGYTF.

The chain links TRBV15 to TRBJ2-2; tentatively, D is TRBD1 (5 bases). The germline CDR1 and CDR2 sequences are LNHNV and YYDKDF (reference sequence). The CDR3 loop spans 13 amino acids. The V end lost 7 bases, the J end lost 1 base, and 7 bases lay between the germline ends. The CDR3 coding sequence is TGTGCCACCACAGACAGGAACACCGGGGAGCTGTTTTTT. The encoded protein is CATTDRNTGELFF.

The CDR3 DNA sequence: TGTGCCAGCAGCTCGCGCTTAGGCCGGGACAGCTTTAACACTGAAGCTTTCTTT. Its protein product is CASSSRLGRDSFNTEAFF. V and J are TRBV27 and TRBJ1-1; TRBD1 matches at 7 bases. The germline V gene encodes CDR1 MNHEY and CDR2 SMNVEV (reference sequence). The CDR3 spans 18 residues. V was clipped by 6 bases and J by 2 bases; unmatched bases: 18.

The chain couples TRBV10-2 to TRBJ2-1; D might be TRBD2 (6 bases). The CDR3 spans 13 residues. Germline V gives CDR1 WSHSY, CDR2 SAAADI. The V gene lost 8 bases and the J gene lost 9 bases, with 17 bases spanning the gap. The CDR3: CASGPSLASEQFF. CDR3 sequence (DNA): TGCGCCAGCGGACCCTCACTAGCCAGTGAGCAGTTCTTC.

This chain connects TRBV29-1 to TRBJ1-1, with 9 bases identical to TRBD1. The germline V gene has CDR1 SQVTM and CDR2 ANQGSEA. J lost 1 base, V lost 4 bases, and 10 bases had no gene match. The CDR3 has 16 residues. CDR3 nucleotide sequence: TGCAGCGTTGGAACGGACAGGGGAATAAGGAACACTGAAGCTTTCTTT. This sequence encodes CSVGTDRGIRNTEAFF.

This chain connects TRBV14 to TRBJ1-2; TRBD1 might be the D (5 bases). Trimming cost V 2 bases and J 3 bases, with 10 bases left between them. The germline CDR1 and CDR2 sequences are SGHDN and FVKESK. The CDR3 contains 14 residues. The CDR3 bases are TGTGCCAGCAGCCAACGGGGGTTCTACTATGGCTACACCTTC. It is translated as CASSQRGFYYGYTF. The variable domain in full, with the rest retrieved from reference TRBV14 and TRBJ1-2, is EAGVTQFPSHSVIEKGQTVTLRCDPISGHDNLYWYRRVMGKEIKFLLHFVKESKQDESGMPNNRFLAERTGGTYSTLKVQPAELEDSGVYFCASSQRGFYYGYTFGSGTRLTVV.

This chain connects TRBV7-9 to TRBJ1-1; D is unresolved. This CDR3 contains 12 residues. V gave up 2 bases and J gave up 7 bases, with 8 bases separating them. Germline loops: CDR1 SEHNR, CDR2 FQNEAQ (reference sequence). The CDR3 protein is CASSLILVEAFF. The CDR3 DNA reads TGTGCCAGCAGCTTAATTCTTGTTGAAGCTTTCTTT. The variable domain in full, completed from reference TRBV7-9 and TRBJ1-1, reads DTGVSQNPRHKITKRGQNVTFRCDPISEHNRLYWYRQTLGQGPEFLTYFQNEAQLEKSRLLSDRFSAERPKGSFSTLEIQRTEQGDSAMYLCASSLILVEAFFGQGTRLTVV.

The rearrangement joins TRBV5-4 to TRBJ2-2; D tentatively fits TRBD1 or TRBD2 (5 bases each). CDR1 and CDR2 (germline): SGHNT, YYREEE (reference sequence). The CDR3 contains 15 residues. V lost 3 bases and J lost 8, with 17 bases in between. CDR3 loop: CASSSRDGLSGELFF. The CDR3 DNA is TGTGCCAGCAGCTCACGGGACGGGCTATCGGGGGAGCTGTTTTTT.

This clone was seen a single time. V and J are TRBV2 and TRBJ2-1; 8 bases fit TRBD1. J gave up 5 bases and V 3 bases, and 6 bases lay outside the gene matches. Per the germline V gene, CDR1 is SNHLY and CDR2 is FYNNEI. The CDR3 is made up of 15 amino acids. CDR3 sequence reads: CASSDVDRAHNEQFF. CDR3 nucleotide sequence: TGTGCCAGCAGTGATGTGGACAGGGCTCACAATGAGCAGTTCTTC.

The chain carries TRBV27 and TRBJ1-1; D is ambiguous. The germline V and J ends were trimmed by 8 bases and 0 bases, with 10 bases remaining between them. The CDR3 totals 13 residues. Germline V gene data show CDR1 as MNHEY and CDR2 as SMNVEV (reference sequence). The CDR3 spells CASGITVNTEAFF. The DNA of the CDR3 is TGTGCCAGCGGAATCACAGTGAACACTGAAGCTTTCTTT.

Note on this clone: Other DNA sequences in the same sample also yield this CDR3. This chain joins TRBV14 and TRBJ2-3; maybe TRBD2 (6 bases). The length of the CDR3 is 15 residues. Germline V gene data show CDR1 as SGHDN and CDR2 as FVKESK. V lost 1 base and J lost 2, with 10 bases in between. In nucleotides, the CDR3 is TGTGCCAGCAGCCAAGTGGGAGGACCCACAGATACGCAGTATTTT. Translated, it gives CASSQVGGPTDTQYF.